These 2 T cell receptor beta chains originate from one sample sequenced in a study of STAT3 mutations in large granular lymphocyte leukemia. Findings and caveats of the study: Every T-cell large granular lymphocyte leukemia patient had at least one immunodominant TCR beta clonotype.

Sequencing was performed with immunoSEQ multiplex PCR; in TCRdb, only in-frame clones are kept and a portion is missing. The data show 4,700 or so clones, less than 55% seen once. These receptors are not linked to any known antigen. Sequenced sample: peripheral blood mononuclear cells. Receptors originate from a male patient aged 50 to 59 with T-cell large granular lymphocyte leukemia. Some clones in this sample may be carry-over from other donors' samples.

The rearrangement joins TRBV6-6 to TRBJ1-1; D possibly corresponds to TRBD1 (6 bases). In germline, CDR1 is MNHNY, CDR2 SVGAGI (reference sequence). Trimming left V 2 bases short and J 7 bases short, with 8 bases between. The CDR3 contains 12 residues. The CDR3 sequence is CASSYPGVEAFF. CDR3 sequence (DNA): TGTGCCAGCAGTTACCCAGGGGTTGAAGCTTTCTTT.

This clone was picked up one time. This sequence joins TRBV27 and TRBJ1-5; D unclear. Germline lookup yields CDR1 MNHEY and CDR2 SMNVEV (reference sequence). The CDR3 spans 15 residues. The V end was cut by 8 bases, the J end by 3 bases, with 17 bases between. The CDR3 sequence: CASPPLEGHNQPQHF. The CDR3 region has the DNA TGTGCCAGCCCCCCCCTGGAGGGCCACAATCAGCCCCAGCATTTT.